This T cell receptor (beta chain) derives from a study of control samples from healthy donors and cancer patients (dated by TCRdb to 2020 to 2022). Remarks on this clone: What this receptor recognizes is not known. One base away there is no much larger clone; base qualities are not given.

Spanning cysteine to phenylalanine, the CDR3 consists of 16 amino acids. CDR3 DNA only is kept here, 48 bases in frame from base 1. The library came from the immunoSEQ multiplex PCR assay. TCRdb holds this immuneACCESS table with in-frame rearrangements only. Some clones are missing; in checked studies, unresolved V genes explain under half, and the rest has no known cause. In all, the sample holds 98,000 or so clones, and more than 75% of those were seen once. 2% to 2.5% of the sample lies in the top ten. The source material was blood. The TCR sequence derives from a man in his 60s in good health. The rearrangement joined TRBV21-1 to TRBJ2-7; TRBD1 is the table's D call, not checked against the DNA. TRBV21-1 constitutes a pseudogene. For the CDR3, the sequence is CASTSRRDRYSYEQYF. The nucleotide sequence is given as TGTGCCAGCACCAGCCGCCGGGACAGATACTCCTACGAGCAGTACTTC.